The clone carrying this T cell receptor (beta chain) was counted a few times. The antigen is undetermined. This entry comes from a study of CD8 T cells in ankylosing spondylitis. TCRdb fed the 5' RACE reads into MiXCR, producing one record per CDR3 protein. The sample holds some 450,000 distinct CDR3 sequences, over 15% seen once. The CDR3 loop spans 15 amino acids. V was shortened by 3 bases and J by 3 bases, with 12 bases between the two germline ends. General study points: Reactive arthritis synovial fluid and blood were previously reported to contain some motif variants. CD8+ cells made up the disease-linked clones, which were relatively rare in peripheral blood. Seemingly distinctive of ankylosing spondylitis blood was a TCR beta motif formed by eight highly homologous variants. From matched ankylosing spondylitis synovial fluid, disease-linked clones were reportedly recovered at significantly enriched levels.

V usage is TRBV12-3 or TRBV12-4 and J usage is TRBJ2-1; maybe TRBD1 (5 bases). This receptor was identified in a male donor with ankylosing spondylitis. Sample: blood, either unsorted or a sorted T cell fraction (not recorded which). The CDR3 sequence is CASSFAGLNYNEQFF. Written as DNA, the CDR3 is TGTGCCAGCAGTTTCGCAGGGTTAAACTACAATGAGCAGTTCTTC.